The 16 T cell receptor beta chains listed next were all sequenced from one sample in a study of blood T cell repertoires in COVID-19. Assay used: immunoSEQ multiplex PCR; TCRdb lists only in-frame clones, some missing. The sample has about 140,000 clones, about 79% seen once. Sequencing used peripheral blood. The receptors were gathered from a woman older than 75 with active or convalescent COVID-19.

The rearrangement uses TRBV6-5 and TRBJ1-1; 9 bases agree with TRBD1. This CDR3 spans 14 amino acids. Germline assignment: CDR1 MNHEY and CDR2 SVGAGI. Losses at the gene ends were 2 bases for V and 6 bases for J; bases not matched to a gene: 4. Written as DNA, the CDR3 is TGTGCCAGCAGTTACACGGGACAGGGAGCTGAAGCTTTCTTT. Translation: CASSYTGQGAEAFF.

The chain uses TRBV6-1 and TRBJ1-2; TRBD1 is a possible D gene (5 bases). The CDR3 extends over 14 amino acids. CDR1 and CDR2 from the germline V gene are MNHNS and SASEGT. Deletions cut 3 bases from V and 7 bases from J, with 15 bases between. The CDR3 DNA reads TGTGCCAGCAGTGACCCCGCCAGGGCGAGTGGCTACACCTTC. Protein sequence: CASSDPARASGYTF.

V gene TRBV7-9 combines with J gene TRBJ2-7; 10 nucleotides align to TRBD1. This CDR3 has 16 residues. Germline V gene lookup returns CDR1 SEHNR and CDR2 FQNEAQ (reference sequence). J gave up 6 bases and V 4 bases, and 12 bases lay outside the gene matches. The CDR3 DNA sequence: TGTGCCAGCAGCTATATTCCCGGGACAGGGGCTGCCGAGCAGTACTTC. This translates into CASSYIPGTGAAEQYF.

CDR3 DNA: TGTGCCAGTAGATTGGTGGACTCCAACACCGGGGAGCTGTTTTTT. It is translated as CASRLVDSNTGELFF. This rearrangement joins TRBV19 to TRBJ2-2, with D perhaps matching TRBD2 (5 bases). Between the trimmed V and J ends, which lost 6 bases and 2 bases, there was a span of 13 bases. CDR1 LNHDA and CDR2 SQIVND come from the germline V gene (reference sequence). This CDR3 has 15 residues.

The V gene is TRBV5-6, the J gene TRBJ1-5, with a weak D call TRBD1 (5 bases). The V gene's germline CDR1 is SGHDT and CDR2 YYEEEE. The CDR3 has 16 residues. The germline V and J ends were trimmed by 3 bases and 0 bases, with 13 bases remaining between them. In DNA form, the CDR3 reads TGTGCCAGCAGCTCCCAGGGCCGGCTTAGCAATCAGCCCCAGCATTTT. This sequence encodes CASSSQGRLSNQPQHF.

Concerning this clone itself: Since a far larger clone is one base different, this is likely a read error. This chain connects TRBV7-3 to TRBJ1-2; 7 bases map to TRBD1. This CDR3 contains 13 residues. V shed 2 bases, J shed 4 bases, and the junction held 1 base outside the gene matches. CDR1 is SGHTA and CDR2 is FQGTGA in the germline V gene. The CDR3 DNA reads TGTGCCAGCAGCTTAGGGGACAGCTATGGCTACACCTTC. This translates into CASSLGDSYGYTF. Looking up the rest from reference TRBV7-3 and TRBJ1-2 gives the full variable domain: GAGVSQTPSNKVTEKGKYVELRCDPISGHTALYWYRQSLGQGPEFLIYFQGTGAADDSGLPNDRFFAVRPEGSVSTLKIQRTERGDSAVYLCASSLGDSYGYTFGSGTRLTVV.

The CDR3 is CASSIATGISNYGYTF. CDR3 coding DNA: TGTGCCAGCAGCATCGCGACAGGAATCAGTAACTATGGCTACACCTTC. This chain uses TRBV7-9 with TRBJ1-2; perhaps TRBD1 as D (6 bases). The CDR3 sequence is 16 residues long. The germline V gene has CDR1 SEHNR and CDR2 FQNEAQ (reference sequence). With 5 bases removed from V and 1 base from J, the gap between germline ends came to 17 bases.

J is TRBJ2-5 and V is TRBV30; maybe TRBD1 (6 bases). The ends were cut back, 0 bases at V and 1 base at J, with 9 bases in the middle. The CDR3 loop spans 14 amino acids. CDR1 is GTSNPN, CDR2 SVGIG, per germline (reference sequence). CDR3 protein: CAWSVGTLQETQYF. The CDR3 region has the DNA TGTGCCTGGAGTGTCGGGACACTCCAAGAGACCCAGTACTTC.

The chain employs TRBV11-2 and TRBJ1-2, with D uncertain. Germline V gives CDR1 SGHAT, CDR2 FQNNGV. The length of the CDR3 is 14 residues. V shed 1 base and J shed 2 bases, with 8 bases lying between them. This chain's CDR3 is CASSLVGVNYGYTF. CDR3 DNA: TGTGCCAGCAGCTTAGTGGGAGTAAACTATGGCTACACCTTC. Full variable domain (outside the CDR3, taken from reference TRBV11-2 and TRBJ1-2): EAGVAQSPRYKIIEKRQSVAFWCNPISGHATLYWYQQILGQGPKLLIQFQNNGVVDDSQLPKDRFSAERLKGVDSTLKIQPAKLEDSAVYLCASSLVGVNYGYTFGSGTRLTVV.

The chain combines TRBV27 with TRBJ2-1, with 7 bases fitting TRBD2. CDR3 size: 13 residues. In germline, CDR1 is MNHEY, CDR2 SMNVEV (reference sequence). The V gene end was trimmed by 3 bases and the J gene end by 4 bases; junction bases not matched to a gene: 0. Here the CDR3 reads CASSLGGYNEQFF. CDR3 DNA: TGTGCCAGCAGTTTGGGGGGGTACAATGAGCAGTTCTTC.

This chain uses TRBV7-8 with TRBJ2-1, with D tentatively TRBD1 (5 bases). Trimming left V 4 bases short and J 12 bases short, with 28 bases between. Germline-derived CDR1 and CDR2 are SGHVS and FQNEAQ. CDR3 length: 17 amino acids. The CDR3 DNA is TGTGCCAGCAGCTCCCGATTAATAAATACGGACGGTCAGGGGCAGTTCTTC. As protein: CASSSRLINTDGQGQFF.

V usage is TRBV5-1 and J usage is TRBJ1-2; tentative D call: TRBD1 (6 bases). The CDR3 totals 15 residues. Trimming left V 4 bases short and J 4 bases short, with 17 bases between. Germline V CDR1 and CDR2: SGHRS, YFSETQ. DNA of the CDR3: TGCGCCAGCAGCCCTACAGGGACGCATCCCTATGGCTACACCTTC. It encodes CASSPTGTHPYGYTF. Full variable domain (outside the CDR3, taken from reference TRBV5-1 and TRBJ1-2): KAGVTQTPRYLIKTRGQQVTLSCSPISGHRSVSWYQQTPGQGLQFLFEYFSETQRNKGNFPGRFSGRQFSNSRSEMNVSTLELGDSALYLCASSPTGTHPYGYTFGSGTRLTVV.

The sample holds one count of this clone. The chain combines TRBV30 with TRBJ1-2; TRBD1 might be the D (6 bases). The CDR3 consists of 15 residues. CDR1 and CDR2 from the germline V gene are GTSNPN and SVGIG (reference sequence). The V gene lost 2 bases and the J gene lost 2 bases, with 15 bases spanning the gap. In DNA, the CDR3 is TGTGCCTGGAGTTTCGGGGGGCCCAACAACTATGGCTACACCTTC. It is translated as CAWSFGGPNNYGYTF.

The chain employs TRBV3-1 (or the pseudogene TRBV3-2) and TRBJ1-1; possible D gene TRBD1, 5 bases. Per the germline V gene, CDR1 is LGHDT and CDR2 is YNNKEL (reference sequence). The V end lost 1 base, the J end lost 4 bases, and 13 bases lay between the germline ends. The CDR3 sequence is 15 residues long. The CDR3 DNA reads TGTGCCAGCAGCCAAGGTCCCCAGGGCGGCACTGAAGCTTTCTTT. Encoded protein: CASSQGPQGGTEAFF.

The J gene is TRBJ1-1, the V gene TRBV4-2; 7 positions match TRBD1. The CDR3 runs to 17 residues. V lost 0 bases and J lost 3; bases outside the gene matches: 10. Germline CDR1 reads LGHNA; CDR2 reads YNFKEQ. The CDR3 reads CASSQDPGRGLDTEAFF. The DNA for the CDR3 is TGTGCCAGCAGCCAAGATCCTGGCAGGGGGTTGGACACTGAAGCTTTCTTT.

This chain links TRBV6-5 with TRBJ1-1; possible D gene TRBD1, 5 bases. The germline gives CDR1 MNHEY, CDR2 SVGAGI. Between the trimmed V and J ends, which lost 6 bases and 6 bases, there was a span of 14 bases. There are 13 residues in the CDR3. The CDR3 sequence: CASSLGDVAEAFF. The CDR3 nucleotides read TGTGCCAGCAGCCTAGGGGATGTAGCTGAAGCTTTCTTT.